This T cell receptor (beta chain) was recovered during a study of cytomegalovirus exposure and HLA in healthy donors. V lost 2 bases and J lost 4, with 11 bases in between. This CDR3 is built from 13 residues. CDR1 is GTSNPN and CDR2 is SVGIG in the germline V gene (reference sequence). The primer mix had 60 Vbeta and 13 Jbeta primers. Data came from immunoSEQ multiplex PCR; TCRdb stores just in-frame clones and leaves some out. This sample carries about 59,000 clones, 65% to 75% of them seen once, and the ten largest clones take 6.8%. The chain joins TRBV30 to TRBJ2-5; D is perhaps TRBD2 (6 bases). The clonotype comes from a man aged 25 to 40 in good health and CMV-seropositive. Sequencing was done on a sample of PBMCs. The DNA of the CDR3 is TGTGCCTGGAGTCGACACGGGGGAGAGACCCAGTACTTC. It yields the protein CAWSRHGGETQYF. The whole variable domain, filled in from reference TRBV30 and TRBJ2-5, reads SQTIHQWPATLVQPVGSPLSLECTVEGTSNPNLYWYRQAAGRGLQLLFYSVGIGQISSEVPQNLSASRPQDRQFILSSKKLLLSDSGFYLCAWSRHGGETQYFGPGTRLLVL.